This T cell receptor beta chain was captured by sequencing in a study of blood T cells in healthy people across ages. Study-level results: The fall in TCR beta diversity per million T cells was roughly linear with age.

Germline CDR1 and CDR2: KGHSH and LQKENI. This CDR3 has 12 residues. Deletions cut 2 bases from V and 3 bases from J, with 4 bases between. Combining a sample-barcoded 5' primer with a J-beta primer mix, a second PCR ran for roughly 7 to 11 cycles. Via MiXCR, TCRdb re-called the 5' RACE reads, giving one row per CDR3 protein. The top ten hold more than 6% of the sample, which has roughly 1.4 million distinct CDR3 sequences, approximately 59% seen once. This clonotype was observed once. Its matching antigen is unknown. A much larger clone lies a single base off, so this may be a read error. The chain joins TRBV18 to TRBJ1-1; D is uncertain. The specimen was blood. The receptor was isolated from a man between 18 and 29 years old in good health. Here the CDR3 DNA reads TGTGCCAGCTCACCAACAGACACTGAAGCTTTCTTT. It yields the protein CASSPTDTEAFF.